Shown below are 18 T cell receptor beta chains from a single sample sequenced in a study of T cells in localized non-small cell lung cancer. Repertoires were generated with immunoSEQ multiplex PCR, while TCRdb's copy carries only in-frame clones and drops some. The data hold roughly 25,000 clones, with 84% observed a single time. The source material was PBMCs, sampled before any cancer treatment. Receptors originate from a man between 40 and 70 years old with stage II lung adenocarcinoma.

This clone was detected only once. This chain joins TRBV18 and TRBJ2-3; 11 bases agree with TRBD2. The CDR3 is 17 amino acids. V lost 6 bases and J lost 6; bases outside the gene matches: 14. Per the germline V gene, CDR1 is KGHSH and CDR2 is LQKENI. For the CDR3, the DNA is TGTGCCAGCTCGGCATCGTTTAGCGGGGGGGCCGGTGATACGCAGTATTTT. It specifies CASSASFSGGAGDTQYF.

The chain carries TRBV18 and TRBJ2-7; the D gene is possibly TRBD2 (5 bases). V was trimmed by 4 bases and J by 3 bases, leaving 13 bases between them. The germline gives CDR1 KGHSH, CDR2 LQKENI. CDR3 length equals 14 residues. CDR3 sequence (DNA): TGTGCCAGCTCACTTGCGGGCTTAAACTACGAGCAGTACTTC. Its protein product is CASSLAGLNYEQYF.

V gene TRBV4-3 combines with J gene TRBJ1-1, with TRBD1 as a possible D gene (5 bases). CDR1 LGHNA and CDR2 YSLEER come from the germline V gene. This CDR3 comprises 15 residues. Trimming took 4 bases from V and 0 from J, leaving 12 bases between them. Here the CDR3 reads CASSRGDGLNTEAFF. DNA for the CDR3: TGCGCCAGCAGCCGCGGGGACGGACTGAACACTGAAGCTTTCTTT.

The CDR3 is CAISEFAGEGTEAFF. CDR3 nucleotides: TGTGCCATCAGTGAGTTCGCAGGGGAAGGGACTGAAGCTTTCTTT. J is TRBJ1-1 and V is TRBV10-3; D possibly corresponds to TRBD1 (6 bases). V was shortened by 1 base and J by 5 bases, with 14 bases between the two germline ends. The CDR3 length is 15 residues. The germline gives CDR1 ENHRY, CDR2 SYGVKD.

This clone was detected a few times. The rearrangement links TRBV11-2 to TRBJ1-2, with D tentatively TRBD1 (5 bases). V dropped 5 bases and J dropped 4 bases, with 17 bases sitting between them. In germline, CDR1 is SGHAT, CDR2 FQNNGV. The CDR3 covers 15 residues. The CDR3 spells CASSQAGNPAYGYTF. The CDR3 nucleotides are TGTGCCAGCAGCCAAGCAGGGAACCCTGCCTATGGCTACACCTTC. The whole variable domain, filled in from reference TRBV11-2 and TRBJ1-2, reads EAGVAQSPRYKIIEKRQSVAFWCNPISGHATLYWYQQILGQGPKLLIQFQNNGVVDDSQLPKDRFSAERLKGVDSTLKIQPAKLEDSAVYLCASSQAGNPAYGYTFGSGTRLTVV.

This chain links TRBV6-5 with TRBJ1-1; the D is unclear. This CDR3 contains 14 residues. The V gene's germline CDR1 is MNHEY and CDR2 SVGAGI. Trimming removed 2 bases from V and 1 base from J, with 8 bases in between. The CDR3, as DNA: TGTGCCAGCAGTTACCAACCACGGAACACTGAAGCTTTCTTT. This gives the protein CASSYQPRNTEAFF.

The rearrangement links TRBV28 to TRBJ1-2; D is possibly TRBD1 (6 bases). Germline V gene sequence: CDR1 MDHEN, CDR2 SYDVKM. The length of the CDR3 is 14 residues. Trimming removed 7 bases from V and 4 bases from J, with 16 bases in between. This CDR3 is CASNKGQQTYGYTF. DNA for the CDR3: TGTGCCAGCAACAAAGGACAGCAAACCTATGGCTACACCTTC.

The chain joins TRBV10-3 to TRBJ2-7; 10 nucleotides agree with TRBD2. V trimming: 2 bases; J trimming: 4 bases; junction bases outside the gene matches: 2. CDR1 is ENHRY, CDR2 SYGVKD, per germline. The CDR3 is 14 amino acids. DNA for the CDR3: TGTGCCATCAGTGAGACTAGCGGGAAGTACGAGCAGTACTTC. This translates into CAISETSGKYEQYF.

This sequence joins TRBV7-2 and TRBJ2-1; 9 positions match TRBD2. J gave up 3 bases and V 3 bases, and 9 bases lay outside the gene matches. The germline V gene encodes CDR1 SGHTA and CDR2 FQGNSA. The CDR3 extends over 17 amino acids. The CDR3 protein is CASSFRTAGGYYNEQFF. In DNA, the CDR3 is TGTGCCAGCAGCTTCCGAACGGCGGGGGGGTACTACAATGAGCAGTTCTTC.

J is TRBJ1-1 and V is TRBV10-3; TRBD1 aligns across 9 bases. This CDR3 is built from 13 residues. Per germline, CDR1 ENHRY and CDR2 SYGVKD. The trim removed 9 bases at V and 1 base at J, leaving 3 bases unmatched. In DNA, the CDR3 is TGTGCCATAAGGGGACAGGGGAACACTGAAGCTTTCTTT. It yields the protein CAIRGQGNTEAFF.

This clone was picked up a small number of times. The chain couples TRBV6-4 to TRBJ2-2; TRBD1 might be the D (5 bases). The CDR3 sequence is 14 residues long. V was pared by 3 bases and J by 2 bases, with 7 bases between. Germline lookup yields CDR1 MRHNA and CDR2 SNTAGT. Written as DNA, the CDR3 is TGTGCCAGCAGTGATCAGGGAAACACCGGGGAGCTGTTTTTT. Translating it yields CASSDQGNTGELFF.

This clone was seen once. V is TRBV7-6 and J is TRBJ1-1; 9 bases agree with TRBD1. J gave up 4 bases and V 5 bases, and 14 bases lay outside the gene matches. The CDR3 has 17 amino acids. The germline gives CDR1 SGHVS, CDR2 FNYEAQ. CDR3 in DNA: TGTGCCAGCAGCGCTTACGACACCGGACAGGGGACCACTGAAGCTTTCTTT. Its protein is CASSAYDTGQGTTEAFF.

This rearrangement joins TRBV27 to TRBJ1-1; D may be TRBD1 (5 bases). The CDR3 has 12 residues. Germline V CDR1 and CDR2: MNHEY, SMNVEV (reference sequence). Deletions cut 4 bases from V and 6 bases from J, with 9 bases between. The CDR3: CASSSRGSEAFF. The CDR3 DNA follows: TGTGCCAGCAGTTCTAGGGGTTCTGAAGCTTTCTTT.

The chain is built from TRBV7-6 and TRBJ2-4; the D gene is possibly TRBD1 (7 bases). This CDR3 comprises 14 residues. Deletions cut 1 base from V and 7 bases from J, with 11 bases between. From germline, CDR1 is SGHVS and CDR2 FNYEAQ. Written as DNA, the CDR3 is TGTGCCAGCAGCTTAGGCGGGACAGCTAACATTCAGTACTTC. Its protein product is CASSLGGTANIQYF.

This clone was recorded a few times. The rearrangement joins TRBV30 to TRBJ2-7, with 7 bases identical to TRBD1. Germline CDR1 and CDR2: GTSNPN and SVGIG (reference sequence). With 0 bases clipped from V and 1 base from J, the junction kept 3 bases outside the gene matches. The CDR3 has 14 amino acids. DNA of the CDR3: TGTGCCTGGAGTGTGGGACAGCCTTCCTACGAGCAGTACTTC. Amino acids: CAWSVGQPSYEQYF.

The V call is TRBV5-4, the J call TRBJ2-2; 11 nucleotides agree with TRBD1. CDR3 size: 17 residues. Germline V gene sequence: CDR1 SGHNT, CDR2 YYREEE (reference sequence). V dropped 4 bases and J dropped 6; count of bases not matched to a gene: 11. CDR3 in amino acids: CASSADRGRKYPGELFF. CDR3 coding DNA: TGTGCCAGCAGCGCGGACAGGGGGCGCAAATACCCCGGGGAGCTGTTTTTT.

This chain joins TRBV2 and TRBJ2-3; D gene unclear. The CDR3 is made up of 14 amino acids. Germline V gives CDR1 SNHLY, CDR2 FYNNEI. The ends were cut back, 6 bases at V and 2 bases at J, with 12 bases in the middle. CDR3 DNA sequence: TGTGCCAGCAGCAACCGAGGCTTCACAGATACGCAGTATTTT. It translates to CASSNRGFTDTQYF.

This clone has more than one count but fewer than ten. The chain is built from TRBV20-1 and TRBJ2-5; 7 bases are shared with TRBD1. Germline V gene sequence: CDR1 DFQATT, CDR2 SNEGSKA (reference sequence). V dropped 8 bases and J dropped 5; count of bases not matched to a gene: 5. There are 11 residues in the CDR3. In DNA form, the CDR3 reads TGCAGTACCCAGGGGGACGAGACCCAGTACTTC. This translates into CSTQGDETQYF.